What follows is one TCR beta chain and its context. This CDR3 is built from 15 residues. Trimming left V 4 bases short and J 4 bases short, with 15 bases between. The germline V gene has CDR1 SGDLS and CDR2 YYNGEE. The sample belongs to a study of regulatory T cells in long-lasting Graves disease. Through Arm-PCR of CDR3 regions and iRepertoire HTBI primers, TCR beta libraries were built. TCRdb re-called the multiplex PCR reads through MiXCR, storing one row per CDR3 protein. The repertoire holds 400,000 to 500,000 distinct CDR3 sequences, with about a sixth as singletons. This sample's time point: newly diagnosed GD, antithyroid drugs for less than 3 months. Researchers made the TCR library from RNA that was extracted from PBMCs. Nine milliliters of peripheral blood were drawn into EDTA tubes. Separately, the same data were catalogued under a study of T cells in Graves' hyperthyroidism and ophthalmopathy. Per that study: When the TCR CDR3 underwent first-round RT-PCR, the HTBI primer set was used.

The chain employs TRBV9 and TRBJ2-1, with TRBD2 as a possible D gene (6 bases). The origin of this receptor is a woman in her 30s with Graves disease. This sample comprised peripheral blood mononuclear cells (PBMCs), obtained at new diagnosis, from a patient treated with antithyroid drugs. The CDR3 here is CASSPLSGGYNEQFF. Written as DNA, the CDR3 is TGTGCCAGCAGCCCTCTTTCTGGGGGGTACAATGAGCAGTTCTTC.